One sample yielded the 3 T cell receptor beta chains listed below, sequenced in a study of CD8 T cells in ankylosing spondylitis. TCRdb re-called the 5' RACE reads with MiXCR, one entry per CDR3 protein. The sample holds hundreds of thousands of distinct CDR3 sequences, around 20% seen once. The sequenced material came from blood, either unsorted or a sorted T cell fraction (not recorded which). Receptor source: a male donor with ankylosing spondylitis or in good health (not recorded which).

The V call is TRBV27, the J call TRBJ2-1; TRBD2 matches at 11 bases. Germline V gene sequence: CDR1 MNHEY, CDR2 SMNVEV (reference sequence). This CDR3 comprises 15 residues. The ends lost 7 bases at V and 8 bases at J; junction bases unmatched: 10. The CDR3 DNA is TGTGCCAGCAAGGGGACTAGCGGTAGTGGGGATGAGCAGTTCTTC. Its protein product is CASKGTSGSGDEQFF.

V gene TRBV7-9 combines with J gene TRBJ1-1, with D unresolved. The CDR3 has 14 residues. Germline-derived CDR1 and CDR2 are SEHNR and FQNEAQ (reference sequence). V was cut by 8 bases and J by 1 base, with 14 bases left in between. The CDR3 reads CASRSRWANTEAFF. The DNA of the CDR3 is TGTGCCAGCCGTAGCCGGTGGGCGAACACTGAAGCTTTCTTT.

J is TRBJ1-6 and V is TRBV15, with 7 bases fitting TRBD1. Germline V gene lookup returns CDR1 LNHNV and CDR2 YYDKDF (reference sequence). Germline trimming cut 6 bases from V and 6 bases from J; bases unmatched to any gene: 8. The CDR3 spans 15 residues. CDR3 nucleotide sequence: TGTGCCACCAGTCCGAGACAGGGTCTTAATTCACCCCTCCACTTT. Amino acids: CATSPRQGLNSPLHF. The whole variable domain, filled in from reference TRBV15 and TRBJ1-6, reads DAMVIQNPRYQVTQFGKPVTLSCSQTLNHNVMYWYQQKSSQAPKLLFHYYDKDFNNEADTPDNFQSRRPNTSFCFLDIRSPGLGDTAMYLCATSPRQGLNSPLHFGNGTRLTVT.